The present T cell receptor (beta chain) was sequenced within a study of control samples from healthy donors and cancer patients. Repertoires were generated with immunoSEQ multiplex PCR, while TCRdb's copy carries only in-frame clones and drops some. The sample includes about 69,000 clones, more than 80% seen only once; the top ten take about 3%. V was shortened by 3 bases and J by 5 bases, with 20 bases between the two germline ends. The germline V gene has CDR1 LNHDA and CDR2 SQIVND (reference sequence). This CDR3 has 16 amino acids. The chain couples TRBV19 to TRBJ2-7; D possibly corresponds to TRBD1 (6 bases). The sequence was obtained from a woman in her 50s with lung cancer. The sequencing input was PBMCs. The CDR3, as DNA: TGTGCCAGTAGTATGTCAGGGGCGCGTGTCGTAGACGAGCAGTACTTC. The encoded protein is CASSMSGARVVDEQYF.